This TCR beta chain emerged from a study of shared clonotypes between healthy human individuals. Study-wide findings and caveats: In several donors, around 5.5% of naive CD4 clonotypes appeared in common.

Assay used: immunoSEQ multiplex PCR; TCRdb lists only in-frame clones, some missing. Of about 680,000 clones in the sample, 92% were seen once. Selected positively for CCR7 and CD45RO-negative, naive CD8 cells excluded terminally differentiated effector memory CD45RA+ cells. V lost 3 bases to trimming and J lost 5 bases; unmatched junction nucleotides: 15. CDR3 length: 17 amino acids. CDR1 and CDR2 from the germline V gene are SGHAT and FQNNGV. Only one count was recorded for this clone. Its antigen is not known. Sequenced sample: naive CD8+ T cells sorted from blood. This clonotype was obtained from a young man in good health. This sequence joins TRBV11-2 and TRBJ1-1; TRBD1 matches at 7 bases. CDR3 amino acids: CASSFFDRVDWGTEAFF. In DNA form, the CDR3 reads TGTGCCAGCAGCTTTTTCGACAGGGTTGATTGGGGAACTGAAGCTTTCTTT. The full variable domain, completed using reference TRBV11-2 and TRBJ1-1, is EAGVAQSPRYKIIEKRQSVAFWCNPISGHATLYWYQQILGQGPKLLIQFQNNGVVDDSQLPKDRFSAERLKGVDSTLKIQPAKLEDSAVYLCASSFFDRVDWGTEAFFGQGTRLTVV.